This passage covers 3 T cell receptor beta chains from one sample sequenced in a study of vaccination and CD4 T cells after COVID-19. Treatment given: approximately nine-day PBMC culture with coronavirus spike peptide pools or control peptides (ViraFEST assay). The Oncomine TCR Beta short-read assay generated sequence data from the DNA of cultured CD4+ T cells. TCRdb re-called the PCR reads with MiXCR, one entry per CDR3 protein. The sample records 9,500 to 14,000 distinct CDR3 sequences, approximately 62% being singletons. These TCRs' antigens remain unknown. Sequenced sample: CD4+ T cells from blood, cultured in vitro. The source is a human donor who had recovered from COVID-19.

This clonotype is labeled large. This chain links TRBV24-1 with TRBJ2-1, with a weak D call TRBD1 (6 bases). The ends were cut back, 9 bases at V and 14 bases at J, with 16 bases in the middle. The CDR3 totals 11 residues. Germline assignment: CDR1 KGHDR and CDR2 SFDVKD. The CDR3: CATGTSLGKFF. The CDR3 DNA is TGTGCCACCGGGACAAGCCTCGGGAAGTTCTTC.

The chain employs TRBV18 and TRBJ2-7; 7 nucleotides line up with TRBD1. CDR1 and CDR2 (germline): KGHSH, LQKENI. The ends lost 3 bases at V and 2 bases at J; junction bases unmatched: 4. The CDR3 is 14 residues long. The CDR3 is CASSPSGQAYEQYF. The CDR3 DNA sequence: TGTGCCAGCTCACCCTCAGGACAGGCCTACGAGCAGTACTTC.

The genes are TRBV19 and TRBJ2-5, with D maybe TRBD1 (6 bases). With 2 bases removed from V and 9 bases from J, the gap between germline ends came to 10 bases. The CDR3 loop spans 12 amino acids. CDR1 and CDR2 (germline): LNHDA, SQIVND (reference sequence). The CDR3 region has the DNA TGTGCCAGTAGTATAATCCCAGGGGCCCAGTACTTC. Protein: CASSIIPGAQYF.